This T cell receptor (beta chain) was found in a study of T cell responses to AZD1222 COVID-19 vaccine. The V gene's germline CDR1 is LGHNA and CDR2 YNFKEQ. Trimming took off 1 base at V and 2 bases at J, with 9 bases between the two ends. The CDR3 loop spans 14 amino acids. Generated by immunoSEQ multiplex PCR, the TCRdb table keeps only in-frame clones and is missing some. This table has around 120,000 clones, almost 95% appearing once. The chain joins TRBV4-2 to TRBJ2-7, with D perhaps TRBD1 or TRBD2 (5 bases each). Sample: peripheral blood, taken 28 days after the second AZD1222 dose. This receptor was identified in an adult who received the AZD1222 COVID-19 vaccine. Here the CDR3 reads CASSQVGPTYEQYF. For the CDR3, the DNA is TGTGCCAGCAGCCAAGTGGGACCCACCTACGAGCAGTACTTC.